This T cell receptor (beta chain) was retrieved from a study of OX40 agonist ivuxolimab in advanced cancers. Study summary: Around 40% of patients had received prior checkpoint inhibitor therapy.

To note about this clone: What it binds is unknown.

General observations from the study: Fewer expanded clones were found on average in CD4+ than in CD8+ T cells.

Trimming pared 4 bases from V and 4 bases from J, leaving 7 bases between. The CDR3 runs to 12 residues. Germline V gives CDR1 SGHNT, CDR2 YYREEE (reference sequence). Clones were sequenced by immunoSEQ multiplex PCR, and TCRdb holds only the in-frame ones, with some missing. The table records about 59,000 clones, around 82% of them present only once. The receptor was isolated from an adult with an advanced solid tumor such as melanoma, head and neck, liver or kidney cancer. J is TRBJ2-3 and V is TRBV5-4; D gene ambiguous. The input for sequencing was CD4+ or CD8+ T cells sorted from blood, taken in a trial of the OX40 agonist ivuxolimab. The CDR3 DNA is TGTGCCAGCAGCACCCTGGCAGATACGCAGTATTTT. Residues: CASSTLADTQYF.